These 7 T cell receptor beta chains share one sample of origin, sequenced in a study of T-cell memory formation after mild COVID-19. TCRdb itself ran the 5' RACE reads through MiXCR, one entry per CDR3 protein. The table has more than 300,000 distinct CDR3 sequences, under 25% seen once; the top ten hold around 20%. Sequencing input: PBMCs or a T cell subset sorted from them (not recorded which). The receptors stem from a man younger than 35 who had mild COVID-19 (a few samples of this study predate the infection). Cell type and time point are not known.

There are a few counts of this clonotype. The chain has TRBV15 and TRBJ1-3; TRBD1 matches at 7 bases. V lost 5 bases and J lost 4; bases outside the gene matches: 11. Germline lookup yields CDR1 LNHNV and CDR2 YYDKDF (reference sequence). The CDR3 has 16 amino acids. Here the CDR3 DNA reads TGTGCCACCAGCGTCGGGAACAGGGGTGTAGGAAACACCATATATTTT. Amino acid sequence: CATSVGNRGVGNTIYF.

A few counts support this clonotype. This chain uses TRBV20-1 with TRBJ2-7; TRBD1 agrees at 11 bases. CDR3 size: 14 residues. CDR1 DFQATT and CDR2 SNEGSKA come from the germline V gene (reference sequence). CDR3 nucleotides: TGCAGCGCTACCGGGACAGGGGGCTCCTACGAGCAGTACGTC. It codes for CSATGTGGSYEQYV.

The chain joins TRBV4-1 to TRBJ2-7; D remains ambiguous. The CDR3 contains 15 residues. From germline, CDR1 is MGHRA and CDR2 YSYEKL. Trimming cost V 0 bases and J 2 bases, with 11 bases left between them. CDR3 nucleotides: TGCGCCAGCAGCCAAGAAGGTGGTGCCCCCTACGAGCAGTACTTC. Translation gives CASSQEGGAPYEQYF.

This clonotype was detected many times. As DNA, the CDR3 is TGCGCCAGCAGCGGGACAGGTAACACCGGGGAGCTGTTTTTT. This codes for CASSGTGNTGELFF. The chain uses TRBV5-1 and TRBJ2-2; TRBD1 agrees at 8 bases. This CDR3 spans 14 amino acids. V trimming: 4 bases; J trimming: 2 bases; junction bases outside the gene matches: 1. The germline gives CDR1 SGHRS, CDR2 YFSETQ.

The chain has TRBV7-2 and TRBJ2-3, with D possibly TRBD1 on 5 matching bases. The CDR3 is made up of 14 amino acids. Deletions cut 5 bases from V and 2 bases from J, with 11 bases between. CDR1 and CDR2 (germline): SGHTA, FQGNSA. The CDR3 here is CASSRRGNTDTQYF. CDR3 in DNA: TGTGCCAGCAGCCGAAGGGGAAACACAGATACGCAGTATTTT.

This clonotype was counted a few times. The chain links TRBV28 to TRBJ1-4; 7 positions match TRBD1. After removal of 10 bases from V and 11 bases from J, the junction contained 4 bases not matched to a gene. Germline lookup yields CDR1 MDHEN and CDR2 SYDVKM. This CDR3 has 10 amino acids. CDR3 DNA sequence: TGTGCCAACCGACAGGGCAAACTGTTTTTT. Amino acids: CANRQGKLFF.

The DNA for the CDR3 is TGTGCCAGCAGCTTGACAGGGTACTATGGCTACACCTTC. It encodes CASSLTGYYGYTF. The chain recombines TRBV5-6 with TRBJ1-2; perhaps TRBD1 as D (6 bases). Trimming removed 1 base from V and 3 bases from J, with 7 bases in between. The CDR3 loop spans 13 amino acids. Germline CDR1 and CDR2: SGHDT and YYEEEE.